A selection of T cell receptor beta chains follows, all from one sample in a study of early T cells in non-severe SARS-CoV-2 infection. TCRdb redid the calling of the 5' RACE reads with MiXCR, one entry per CDR3 protein. The table has approximately 71,000 distinct CDR3 sequences, 9% to 15% seen once. The sequenced material came from whole blood. The receptor source for this set is an adult who was a healthcare worker with PCR-confirmed SARS-CoV-2 infection or an uninfected control (not recorded which). Each CDR3 is given with its conserved first and last residue. D genes are given only for firm matches. Only some rows state a clone size, as once, few, many or a class for expanded clones.

J,D,V,size,DNA,CDR3
TRBJ1-2,.,TRBV18,many,TGTGCCAGCTCACCCCAGGCGAACTATGGCTACACCTTC,CASSPQANYGYTF
TRBJ2-2,.,TRBV11-2,few,TGTGCCAGCAGCTTACCGAAGTACACCGGGGAGCTGTTTTTT,CASSLPKYTGELFF
TRBJ2-7,.,TRBV15,many,TGTGCCACCAGCAGGGATAGGGCCTCCTACGAGCAGTACTTC,CATSRDRASYEQYF
TRBJ2-7,TRBD1,TRBV5-6,.,TGTGCCAGCAGCCTTGGGGGACAGGGGGCGTTCGAGCAGTACTTC,CASSLGGQGAFEQYF
TRBJ2-3,TRBD1,TRBV2,few,TGTGCCAGCAGTGAAGCGACAGGGGGCCCAGATACGCAGTATTTT,CASSEATGGPDTQYF
TRBJ1-1,.,TRBV10-1,.,TGCGCCAGCAGTGAGGGGTTGAACACTGAAGCTTTCTTT,CASSEGLNTEAFF
TRBJ2-1,.,TRBV20-1,.,TGCAGTGCCCACTCCAGGGGGGCTACGACCTACAATGAGCAGTTCTTC,CSAHSRGATTYNEQFF
TRBJ1-5,.,TRBV12-3/TRBV12-4,few,TGTGCCAGCAGTCCATTGTCGGGAGAAGGTTCCCAGCCCCAGCATTTT,CASSPLSGEGSQPQHF
TRBJ2-7,TRBD1,TRBV4-3,.,TGCGCCAGCAGCCAAGAAGCAGGGGGTTTCTACGAGCAGTACTTC,CASSQEAGGFYEQYF
TRBJ2-1,TRBD2,TRBV9,.,TGTGCCAGCAGCGGAGCTTTAAGCGGGGGAAGATACAATGAGCAGTTCTTC,CASSGALSGGRYNEQFF
TRBJ2-7,.,TRBV11-2,many,TGTGCCAGCAGCTTAGATCAAGGTAGCTCCTACGAGCAGTACTTC,CASSLDQGSSYEQYF
TRBJ1-2,TRBD1,TRBV11-2,.,TGTGCCAGCAGCTTAAATCAGGGGGACTATGGCTACACCTTC,CASSLNQGDYGYTF
TRBJ2-2,.,TRBV19,few,TGTGCCAGTCCAACCTCTGCGAACACCGGGGAGCTGTTTTTT,CASPTSANTGELFF
TRBJ1-1,.,TRBV11-2,few,TGTGCCAGCAGCCCCCCAGACCGGGGAGGCGCTGAAGCTTTCTTT,CASSPPDRGGAEAFF
TRBJ2-2,.,TRBV4-3,many,TGCGCCAGCAGCCAAGGGAAAGAGCGGAACACCGGGGAGCTGTTTTTT,CASSQGKERNTGELFF
TRBJ1-2,.,TRBV5-6,once,TGTGCCAGCAGCGGAGGACAGTTCACTAACTATGGCTACACCTTC,CASSGGQFTNYGYTF
TRBJ2-7,TRBD1,TRBV16,many,TGTGCCAGCAGCCAGGTCCAGGGGGTCACCCACGAGCAGTACTTC,CASSQVQGVTHEQYF
TRBJ1-4,TRBD1,TRBV28,few,TGTGCCAGCAGTCTACGACAGGGGGCGGGCGGAAAACTGTTTTTT,CASSLRQGAGGKLFF
TRBJ2-7,.,TRBV12-3/TRBV12-4,.,TGTGCCAGCGCGACGGGCCCGGCCTACGAGCAGTACTTC,CASATGPAYEQYF
TRBJ2-1,.,TRBV5-1,many,TGCGCCAGCAGCTTGGTTCAGGGCAATGAGCAGTTCTTC,CASSLVQGNEQFF
TRBJ1-3,.,TRBV20-1,.,TGCAGTGCTAGAGTGCCTCGTTTTGCGGGCTCTGGAAACACCATATATTTT,CSARVPRFAGSGNTIYF
TRBJ1-3,.,TRBV6-6,.,TGTGCCAGCATCCCGGGGGAGAGTGGAAACACCATATATTTT,CASIPGESGNTIYF
TRBJ1-1,.,TRBV7-8,.,TGTGCCAGCAGCCTTACGGACGGAGTGGTTGAAGCTTTCTTT,CASSLTDGVVEAFF
TRBJ2-7,.,TRBV6-2/TRBV6-3,many,TGTGCCAGCAGATCCGGGACACCTGGGCAGTACTTC,CASRSGTPGQYF
TRBJ2-7,TRBD1,TRBV11-2,few,TGTGCCAGCAGCTCGCTTGGGACAGCCAGCTCCTACGAGCAGTACTTC,CASSSLGTASSYEQYF
TRBJ2-7,TRBD2,TRBV6-6,many,TGTGCCAGCAGTCTGGGACTACCGGCCTACGAGCAGTACTTC,CASSLGLPAYEQYF
TRBJ2-7,TRBD1,TRBV20-1,few,TGCAGTGCTAGAGAATTTGGTTCGGGACAGACCTACGAGCAGTACTTC,CSAREFGSGQTYEQYF
TRBJ1-1,.,TRBV7-2,.,TGTGCCAGCAGCTCCCCCGACAGTTACGCTGAAGCTTTCTTT,CASSSPDSYAEAFF
TRBJ2-7,TRBD1,TRBV5-6,many,TGTGCCAGCAGCTTGCCCGGGACAGCCTACGAGCAGTACTTC,CASSLPGTAYEQYF
TRBJ2-2,.,TRBV19,many,TGTGCCAGTAGTATGGGGGGAGTACTCGTCACCGGGGAGCTGTTTTTT,CASSMGGVLVTGELFF
TRBJ2-5,.,TRBV11-2,.,TGTGCCAGCAGCTTAGCCCGATTGGGAGAGACCCAGTACTTC,CASSLARLGETQYF
TRBJ2-3,TRBD2,TRBV7-9,few,TGTGCCAGCAGCTCCCCCCCAGCGGGGTACACAGATACGCAGTATTTT,CASSSPPAGYTDTQYF
TRBJ2-4,TRBD1,TRBV20-1,.,TGCAGTGCCCTTAAGGGGGCTATAAACATTCAGTACTTC,CSALKGAINIQYF
TRBJ1-6,.,TRBV4-3,.,TGCGCCAGCAGCCAAGACAGGGAGTCTTCACCCCTCCACTTT,CASSQDRESSPLHF
TRBJ2-1,.,TRBV19,many,TGTGCCAGTAGTCCCACCTCCGGGGTCGGCAATGAGCAGTTCTTC,CASSPTSGVGNEQFF
TRBJ2-7,.,TRBV20-1,.,TGCAGTGCTCCCCTCCGCGATGGGAGGGAGCAGTACTTC,CSAPLRDGREQYF
TRBJ1-1,.,TRBV29-1,.,TGCAGCGTTGCCAGGAGCATGAACACTGAAGCTTTCTTT,CSVARSMNTEAFF
TRBJ1-2,.,TRBV6-5,few,TGTGCCAGCAGTTACTCGAGGGTTTCTAAGTACACCTTC,CASSYSRVSKYTF
TRBJ1-6,.,TRBV6-6,few,TGTGCCAGCAGAGTAGATTCACCCCTCCACTTT,CASRVDSPLHF
TRBJ2-3,.,TRBV5-1,many,TGCGCCAGCAAAGTCCCAGGGGGAGGTAGCACAGATACGCAGTATTTT,CASKVPGGGSTDTQYF
TRBJ1-4,.,TRBV6-5,.,TGTGCCAGCAGTTACAGGGTAGGGGGTGAAAAACTGTTTTTT,CASSYRVGGEKLFF
TRBJ1-1,.,TRBV12-2,many,TGTGCAAGTCGCGCTCCCGGGACAGGGACTAACACTGAAGCTTTCTTT,CASRAPGTGTNTEAFF
TRBJ2-7,.,TRBV6-2/TRBV6-3,few,TGTGCCAGCAGTCACAACCCTCCGCGATACGAGCAGTACTTC,CASSHNPPRYEQYF
TRBJ1-2,.,TRBV7-6,few,TGTGCCAGCAGCTCCCCCCGGGGGCGAAGAAGTGGCTACACCTTC,CASSSPRGRRSGYTF
TRBJ1-2,.,TRBV30,many,TGTGCCTGGAGTCGGGGGGACTATGGCTACACCTTC,CAWSRGDYGYTF
TRBJ1-3,TRBD1,TRBV29-1,.,TGCAGCGCCGGAATGGGACAGATTGGAAACACCATATATTTT,CSAGMGQIGNTIYF
TRBJ2-1,.,TRBV20-1,.,TGCAGTGCTAGTGGGCGTGCGAGGGGCCTCTCCTACAATGAGCAGTTCTTC,CSASGRARGLSYNEQFF
TRBJ2-7,.,TRBV7-2,few,TGTGCCAGCAGCTGGACAGTGACTTACGAGCAGTACTTC,CASSWTVTYEQYF
TRBJ2-5,TRBD2,TRBV10-3,few,TGTGCCATCAAAGGGGGGACTAGCGAATATCAAGAGACCCAGTACTTC,CAIKGGTSEYQETQYF
TRBJ1-4,.,TRBV7-9,many,TGTGCCAGCAGCTTACCATATAACAGGGACTTTGAAAAACTGTTTTTT,CASSLPYNRDFEKLFF
TRBJ2-3,.,TRBV7-2,many,TGTGCCAGCAGCTTATACCCCGATACGCAGTATTTT,CASSLYPDTQYF
TRBJ2-3,.,TRBV10-1,once,TGCGCCAGCAGCGCAACGGTGGATACGCAGTATTTT,CASSATVDTQYF
TRBJ2-5,.,TRBV3-1,many,TGTGCCAGCAGCCTCCTCCGGGCAGAAGAGACCCAGTACTTC,CASSLLRAEETQYF
TRBJ2-7,TRBD2,TRBV3-1,.,TGTGCCAGCAGCTATAGCGGGGAAGCCTACGAGCAGTACTTC,CASSYSGEAYEQYF
TRBJ2-1,TRBD2,TRBV9,many,TGTGCCAGCAGTGTCGGGGGGTTATCCTACAATGAGCAGTTCTTC,CASSVGGLSYNEQFF
TRBJ1-2,TRBD1,TRBV7-9,many,TGTGCCAGCAGCTACGGGACAGGGGATCTATATGGCTACACCTTC,CASSYGTGDLYGYTF